These 5 T cell receptor beta chains originate from one sample sequenced in a study of blood T cell repertoires in COVID-19. The data were produced by immunoSEQ multiplex PCR, yet TCRdb's version contains in-frame clones alone and is incomplete. Among approximately 250,000 clones listed, 70% to 90% were seen once. The material sequenced was peripheral blood. These receptors originate from a man younger than 45 who had recovered from COVID-19.

This sequence joins TRBV30 and TRBJ2-7; a possible D gene is TRBD2 (5 bases). The CDR3 is made up of 14 amino acids. The germline CDR1 and CDR2 sequences are GTSNPN and SVGIG (reference sequence). The V end was cut by 3 bases, the J end by 2 bases, with 14 bases between. The CDR3 region has the DNA TGTGCCTGGAGGAGTATGCGGGCAGCCTACGAGCAGTACTTC. Protein product: CAWRSMRAAYEQYF.

This chain joins TRBV18 and TRBJ1-3, with 7 bases lining up with TRBD1. Germline CDR1 is KGHSH and CDR2 is LQKENI. J was trimmed by 0 bases and V by 1 base; bases with no gene match: 12. The CDR3 sequence is 19 residues long. For the CDR3, the DNA is TGTGCCAGCTCACCACGATGGACAGGCGAACCTTTCTCTGGAAACACCATATATTTT. Translation gives CASSPRWTGEPFSGNTIYF.

The CDR3 nucleotides read TGTGCCTGGAGTGCTATACTAGCGGGCCCCTACAATGAGCAGTTCTTC. Residues: CAWSAILAGPYNEQFF. This sequence joins TRBV30 and TRBJ2-1; TRBD2 matches 9 bases. The CDR3 runs to 16 residues. With V trimmed by 1 base and J by 2 bases, 6 bases remained unmatched. Germline CDR1 reads GTSNPN; CDR2 reads SVGIG (reference sequence).

The chain recombines TRBV2 with TRBJ1-1; D unclear. This CDR3 is built from 11 residues. Trimming pared 6 bases from V and 2 bases from J, leaving 4 bases between. Germline-derived CDR1 and CDR2 are SNHLY and FYNNEI. The CDR3 region is CASSLNTEAFF. DNA of the CDR3: TGTGCCAGCAGCCTTAACACTGAAGCTTTCTTT.

This chain connects TRBV5-1 to TRBJ1-1; the D is unclear. Trimming left V 5 bases short and J 4 bases short, with 15 bases between. The germline V gene encodes CDR1 SGHRS and CDR2 YFSETQ. This CDR3 comprises 14 residues. CDR3 residues: CASRDGGGFTEAFF. The DNA of the CDR3 is TGCGCCAGCAGGGACGGAGGAGGTTTCACTGAAGCTTTCTTT.